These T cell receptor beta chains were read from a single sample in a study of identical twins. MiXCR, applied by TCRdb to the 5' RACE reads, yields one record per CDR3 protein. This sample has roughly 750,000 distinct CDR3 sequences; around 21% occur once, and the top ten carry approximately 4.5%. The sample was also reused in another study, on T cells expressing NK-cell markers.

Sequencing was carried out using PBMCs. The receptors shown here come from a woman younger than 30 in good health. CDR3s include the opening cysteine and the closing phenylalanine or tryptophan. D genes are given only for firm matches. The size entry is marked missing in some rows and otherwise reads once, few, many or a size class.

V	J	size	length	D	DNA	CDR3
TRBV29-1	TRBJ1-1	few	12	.	TGCAGCATGAAAAATATGAACACTGAAGCTTTCTTT	CSMKNMNTEAFF
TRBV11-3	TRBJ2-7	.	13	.	TGTGCCAGCAGCCGTCCTCCGGTTGACGAGCAGTACTTC	CASSRPPVDEQYF
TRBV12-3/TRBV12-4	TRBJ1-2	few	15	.	TGTGCCAGCAGTTTTATCTGGGCCGCTAACTATGGCTACACCTTC	CASSFIWAANYGYTF
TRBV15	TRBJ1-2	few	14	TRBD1	TGTGCCACAAGTCCCTCGACAGGGTTTGGAGGCTACACCTTC	CATSPSTGFGGYTF
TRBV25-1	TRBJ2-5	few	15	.	TGTGCCTCTGAGGCCCGCCCTTCGTACCAAGAGACCCAGTACTTC	CASEARPSYQETQYF
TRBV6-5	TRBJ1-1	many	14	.	TGTGCCAGCAGTTTCCGAGACGTGGCTTATGAAGCTTTCTTT	CASSFRDVAYEAFF
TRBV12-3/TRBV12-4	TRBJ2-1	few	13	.	TGTGCCAGCAGCTTCCAATTGGCACATGAGCAGTTCTTC	CASSFQLAHEQFF
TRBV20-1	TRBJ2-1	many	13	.	TGCAGTGCTAGAGTCGCCTACTACAATGAGCAGTTCTTC	CSARVAYYNEQFF
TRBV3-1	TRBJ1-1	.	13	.	TGTGCCAGCAGCGATATGCTGAACACTGAAGCTTTCTTT	CASSDMLNTEAFF
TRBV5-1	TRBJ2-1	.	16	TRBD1	TGCGCCAGCAGCTCTGGACCCCGGGACAGGGCCAATGAGCAGTTCTTC	CASSSGPRDRANEQFF
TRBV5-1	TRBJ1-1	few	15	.	TGCGCCAGCAGCTTTTCGGGGATGCAGAACACTGAAGCTTTCTTT	CASSFSGMQNTEAFF
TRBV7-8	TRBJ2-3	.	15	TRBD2	TGTGCCAGCAGCTTATACGGGGGGGCCACAGATACGCAGTATTTT	CASSLYGGATDTQYF
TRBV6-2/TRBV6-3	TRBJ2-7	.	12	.	TGTGCCAGCACCGATACAGGCTACGAGCAGTACTTC	CASTDTGYEQYF
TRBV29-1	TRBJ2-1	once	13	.	TGCAGCGTCGCCGGACCTCTCTACAATGAGCAGTTCTTC	CSVAGPLYNEQFF
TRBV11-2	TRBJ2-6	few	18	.	TGTGCCAGCAGCTCCGGGACACTCTTATCCTCTGGGGCCAACGTCCTGACTTTC	CASSSGTLLSSGANVLTF
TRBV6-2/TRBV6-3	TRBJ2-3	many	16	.	TGTGCCAGCAGTTACTCGATGGTTTGGATCACAGATACGCAGTATTTT	CASSYSMVWITDTQYF
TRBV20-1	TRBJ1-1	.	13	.	TGCAGTGCCACCCGCCCGGGAGAGACTGAAGCTTTCTTT	CSATRPGETEAFF
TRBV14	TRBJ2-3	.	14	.	TGTGCCAGCAGCCAAAGCAGACACACAGATACGCAGTATTTT	CASSQSRHTDTQYF
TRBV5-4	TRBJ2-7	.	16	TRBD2	TGTGCCAGCAGCCCTTGGACTAGCGGGATGGCTCTGGAGCAGTACTTC	CASSPWTSGMALEQYF
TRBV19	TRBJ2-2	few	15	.	TGTGCCAGTAGTATTATTACGGGGAACACCGGGGAGCTGTTTTTT	CASSIITGNTGELFF
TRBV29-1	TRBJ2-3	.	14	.	TGCAGCGTTGTCGTGGTAGCAAGCACAGATACGCAGTATTTT	CSVVVVASTDTQYF
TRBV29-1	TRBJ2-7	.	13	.	TGCAGCGTTAAGATTGAGGCAAGGGGCGAGCAGTACTTC	CSVKIEARGEQYF
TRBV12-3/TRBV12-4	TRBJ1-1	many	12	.	TGTGCCAGCAGTTACAGGGATACTGAAGCTTTCTTT	CASSYRDTEAFF
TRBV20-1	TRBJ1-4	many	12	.	TGCAGTGCTAAACGAGGGGTTGAAAAACTGTTTTTT	CSAKRGVEKLFF
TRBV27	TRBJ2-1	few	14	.	TGTGCCAGCAGTTTTCAAGACGATTACAATGAGCAGTTCTTC	CASSFQDDYNEQFF
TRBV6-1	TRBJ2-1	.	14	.	TGTGCCAGCCATTCGGGGGGCCGGGGCAATGAGCAGTTCTTC	CASHSGGRGNEQFF
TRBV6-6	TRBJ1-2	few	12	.	TGTGCCAGCGTGGCATTTAGGGGTGGCTACACCTTC	CASVAFRGGYTF
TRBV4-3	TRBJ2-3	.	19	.	TGCGCCAGCAGCCAAGATCCCTGGGGTGGGCCACATTACACAGATACGCAGTATTTT	CASSQDPWGGPHYTDTQYF
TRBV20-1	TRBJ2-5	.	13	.	TGCAGTGCTAACTATCCGTACCAAGAGACCCAGTACTTC	CSANYPYQETQYF
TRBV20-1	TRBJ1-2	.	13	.	TGCAGTGCCACAAAAACTACAGGGTATGGCTACACCTTC	CSATKTTGYGYTF
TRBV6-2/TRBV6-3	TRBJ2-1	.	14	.	TGTGCCAGCAGTTACGTGGCGGCGGGCGATGAGCAGTTCTTC	CASSYVAAGDEQFF
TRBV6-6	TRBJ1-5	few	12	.	TGTGCCAGCAGTCTCCGGGTCGACCCCCAGCATTTT	CASSLRVDPQHF
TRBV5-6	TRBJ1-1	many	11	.	TGTGCCAGCAGCGTAATGCGGGAAGCTTTCTTT	CASSVMREAFF
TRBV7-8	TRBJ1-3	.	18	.	TGTGCCAGCAGCCCCTGGGTCGCCCAGACACTCTCTGGAAACACCATATATTTT	CASSPWVAQTLSGNTIYF
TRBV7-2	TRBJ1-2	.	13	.	TGTGCCAGCAGCATGCGCCGGAGCTATGGCTACACCTTC	CASSMRRSYGYTF
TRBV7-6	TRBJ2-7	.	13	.	TGTGCCAGCAGCCAAGCCCCCTCCTACGAGCAGTACTTC	CASSQAPSYEQYF
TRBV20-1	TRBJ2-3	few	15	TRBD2	TGCAGTGCTCGGGTCCTAGCGGGTGGAACAGATACGCAGTATTTT	CSARVLAGGTDTQYF
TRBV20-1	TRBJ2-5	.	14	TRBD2	TGCAGTGCTCCAGAGCGGGAGGGCCGGGAGACCCAGTACTTC	CSAPEREGRETQYF
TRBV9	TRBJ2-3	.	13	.	TGTGCCAGCAGCTGGCAGGCGACAGATACGCAGTATTTT	CASSWQATDTQYF
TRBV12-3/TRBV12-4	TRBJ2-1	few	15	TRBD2	TGTGCCAGCAGTTTGCGGGAGGGATCCTACAATGAGCAGTTCTTC	CASSLREGSYNEQFF
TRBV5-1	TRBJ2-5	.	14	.	TGCGCCAGCGTCCTACAGGGAAATGGGGAGACCCAGTACTTC	CASVLQGNGETQYF
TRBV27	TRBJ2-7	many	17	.	TGTGCCAGCAGTCAAGGGGTGTTGCGGGAAGGAGGCTACGAGCAGTACTTC	CASSQGVLREGGYEQYF
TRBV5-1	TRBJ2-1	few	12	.	TGCGCCAGCAGCTACTCAGACCGCGAGCCGTTCTTC	CASSYSDREPFF
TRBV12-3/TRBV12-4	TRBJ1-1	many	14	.	TGTGCCAGCAGTTTAGGGGGGCAGGTCACTGAAGCTTTCTTT	CASSLGGQVTEAFF
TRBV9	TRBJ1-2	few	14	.	TGTGCCAGCAGCGGTGCGTCGGCGAGCTATGGCTACACCTTC	CASSGASASYGYTF
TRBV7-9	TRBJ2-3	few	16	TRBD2	TGTGCCAGCAGCTTAGTCCTAGCGGGGTTCACAGATACGCAGTATTTT	CASSLVLAGFTDTQYF
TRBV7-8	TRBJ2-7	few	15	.	TGTGCCAGCAGCTTAGTCCGGACTAACTACGTAGAGCAGTACTTC	CASSLVRTNYVEQYF
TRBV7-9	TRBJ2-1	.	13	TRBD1	TGTGCCAGCAGCGACAGGGGGGTGAATGAGCAGTTCTTC	CASSDRGVNEQFF
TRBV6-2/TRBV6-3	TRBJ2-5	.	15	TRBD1	TGTGCCAGCAGTTATCGACGACAGGGTAGGGAGACCCAGTACTTC	CASSYRRQGRETQYF
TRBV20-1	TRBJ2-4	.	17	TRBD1	TGCAGTGCCACCCGGGGGACAGGGCGGAGGGGCAAAAACATTCAGTACTTC	CSATRGTGRRGKNIQYF
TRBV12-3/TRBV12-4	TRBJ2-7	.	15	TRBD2	TGTGCCAGCGGTACTGGACTAGCGGGCTCCTACGAGCAGTACTTC	CASGTGLAGSYEQYF
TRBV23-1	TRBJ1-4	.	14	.	TGCGCCAGCGAGTTCAGGACATTCTGGGAAAAACTGTTTTTT	CASEFRTFWEKLFF
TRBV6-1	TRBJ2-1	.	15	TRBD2	TGTGCCAGCAGGTCCGGACTAGGTGGTATCAATGAGCAGTTCTTC	CASRSGLGGINEQFF
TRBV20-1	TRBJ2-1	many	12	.	TGCAGTGCTAGGGGACTTCACAATGAGCAGTTCTTC	CSARGLHNEQFF
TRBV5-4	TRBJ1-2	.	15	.	TGTGCCAGCAGCTTGGTCGGGAAAGAGCGTTATGGCTACACCTTC	CASSLVGKERYGYTF
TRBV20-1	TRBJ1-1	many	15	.	TGCAGTGCTAGGAGGCTTGTACTGAAGGACACTGAAGCTTTCTTT	CSARRLVLKDTEAFF
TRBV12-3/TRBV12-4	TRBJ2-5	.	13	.	TGTGCCAGCAGTTTTAACGTTCAAGAGACCCAGTACTTC	CASSFNVQETQYF
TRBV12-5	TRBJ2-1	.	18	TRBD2	TGTGCTAGTGGTTTGCTTCAACTAGCGGGAGGAACCTACAATGAGCAGTTCTTC	CASGLLQLAGGTYNEQFF
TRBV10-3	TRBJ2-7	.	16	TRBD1	TGTGCCATCAGCGGACGTGACAGGGTGTTTTCCTACGAGCAGTACTTC	CAISGRDRVFSYEQYF